This is a list of T cell receptor beta chains from one sample in a study of T cells in localized non-small cell lung cancer. The repertoire was sequenced with immunoSEQ multiplex PCR; TCRdb's copy has only in-frame clones and lacks some. The data show around 35,000 clones, roughly 89% seen once. This material consisted of peripheral blood, taken before any cancer treatment. The receptors were sampled from a woman aged 40 to 75 with stage I lung adenocarcinoma. The conserved cysteine and the conserved F or W are not part of the CDR3 here. The order of the fields is CDR3 protein, J gene, V gene.

CDR3aa: ASSLGQGPGNYGYT; j_gene: TRBJ1-2; v_gene: TRBV5-1
CDR3aa: ASSLGGLTGHNEKLF; j_gene: TRBJ1-4; v_gene: TRBV28
CDR3aa: ASQTGNTEAF; j_gene: TRBJ1-1; v_gene: TRBV6-6
CDR3aa: ASSVGGETQY; j_gene: TRBJ2-5; v_gene: TRBV9
CDR3aa: ASSLGPGQIGRQY; j_gene: TRBJ2-7; v_gene: TRBV7-8
CDR3aa: ASSLWGAKANYGYT; j_gene: TRBJ1-2; v_gene: TRBV28
CDR3aa: ASSATRLVGEQF; j_gene: TRBJ2-1; v_gene: TRBV19
CDR3aa: ASRTGGVSNQPQH; j_gene: TRBJ1-5; v_gene: TRBV28
CDR3aa: ASSFDYRAGYT; j_gene: TRBJ1-2; v_gene: TRBV7-2
CDR3aa: ASSPLGNEKLF; j_gene: TRBJ1-4; v_gene: TRBV18
CDR3aa: ASSFPNSPSGGSYNEQF; j_gene: TRBJ2-1; v_gene: TRBV4-2
CDR3aa: ASKVWARDGYT; j_gene: TRBJ1-2; v_gene: TRBV2
CDR3aa: ASSLDLWGWGPSYEQY; j_gene: TRBJ2-7; v_gene: TRBV11-2